These 22 T cell receptor beta chains were all obtained from the same sample, sequenced in a study of T cells after yellow fever vaccination (dated by TCRdb to 2018 to 2020). The treatment or condition label for this specimen denotes: live attenuated yellow fever vaccine strain. The library was prepared using 5' RACE. The sample was run on an Illumina HiSeq 2500. TCRdb's own reprocessing of the public reads used fastp at Q25 and MiXCR and kept productive beta chains. Every entry covers one CDR3 protein and lists the most common genes and DNA from its rows. The sample has about 510,000 distinct CDR3 sequences on record, roughly a fifth of them singletons. In total, the top ten clones hold less than 20% of the sample. Sequences were derived from PBMCs, sampled approximately 22 days after the first yellow fever vaccination. These receptors were taken from a man between 18 and 29 years old who received the YFV17D yellow fever vaccine.

This clonotype was observed a few times. CDR3 amino acids: CASSLASGGHTEAFF. CDR3 DNA: TGTGCCAGCAGTTTGGCCTCCGGGGGACACACTGAAGCTTTCTTT. This chain uses TRBV12-3 or TRBV12-4 with TRBJ1-1; tentative D call: TRBD1 (5 bases). The CDR3 covers 15 residues. Trimming stripped 3 bases from V and 3 bases from J, with 14 bases between.

V gene TRBV3-1 combines with J gene TRBJ2-2, with 16 positions matching TRBD2. Trimming at V came to 4 bases and at J to 5 bases, leaving 10 bases not matched to a gene. Germline V gene sequence: CDR1 LGHDT, CDR2 YNNKEL (reference sequence). The CDR3 is 19 amino acids. In nucleotides, the CDR3 is TGTGCCAGCAGCCGGTCACCGGGACTAGCGGGGGGGCGAACCGGGGAGCTGTTTTTT. It specifies CASSRSPGLAGGRTGELFF.

The genes are TRBV12-3 or TRBV12-4 and TRBJ1-1; 10 bases line up with TRBD1. CDR3 length: 15 amino acids. V lost 5 bases to trimming and J lost 4 bases; unmatched junction nucleotides: 7. The CDR3 loop reads CASSRDRGFVTEAFF. DNA of the CDR3: TGTGCCAGCAGTCGGGACAGGGGTTTCGTCACTGAAGCTTTCTTT.

The rearrangement links TRBV28 to TRBJ2-7; no firm D call. V lost 3 bases to trimming and J lost 5 bases, with 5 bases between them. CDR3 length: 11 residues. CDR1 is MDHEN and CDR2 is SYDVKM in the germline V gene. The CDR3 bases are TGTGCCAGCAGTTTCCGAGACGAGCAGTACGTC. This codes for CASSFRDEQYV.

This clonotype was seen only a few times. V gene TRBV7-9 combines with J gene TRBJ1-1; D perhaps matches TRBD1 (6 bases). V shed 9 bases and J shed 0 bases, with 14 bases lying between them. The CDR3 has 14 residues. Per germline, CDR1 SEHNR and CDR2 FQNEAQ (reference sequence). The CDR3 nucleotides are TGTGCCAGTGGGGGCAGGAGCCTGAACACTGAAGCTTTCTTT. Translating gives CASGGRSLNTEAFF.

The chain uses TRBV6-5 and TRBJ2-6; D gene ambiguous. V was clipped by 3 bases and J by 0 bases, with 12 bases between them. This CDR3 contains 17 residues. Germline V gene data show CDR1 as MNHEY and CDR2 as SVGAGI. The CDR3 DNA reads as TGTGCCAGCAGTTATTTTCTTGGGGTCTCTGGGGCCAACGTCCTGACTTTC. Amino acids: CASSYFLGVSGANVLTF.

The chain combines TRBV4-2 with TRBJ2-6; 10 bases match TRBD2. The length of the CDR3 is 20 residues. Trimming removed 0 bases from V and 0 bases from J; junction bases left unmatched: 8. CDR1 LGHNA and CDR2 YNFKEQ come from the germline V gene. Here the CDR3 reads CASSQDWLAGASSGANVLTF. The CDR3 nucleotides read TGTGCCAGCAGCCAAGATTGGCTAGCGGGGGCCTCCTCTGGGGCCAACGTCCTGACTTTC.

This sequence joins TRBV12-3 or TRBV12-4 and TRBJ2-6, with D hard to call. The CDR3 loop spans 13 amino acids. V was trimmed by 6 bases and J by 0 bases, leaving 3 bases between them. The CDR3 protein is CASSISGANVLTF. The CDR3 region has the DNA TGTGCCAGCAGCATCTCTGGGGCCAACGTCCTGACTTTC.

CDR3 nucleotide sequence: TGTGCCAGCAGCCAGGAAGGACTCACCACCGGGGAGCTGTTTTTT. Translation: CASSQEGLTTGELFF. The rearrangement joins TRBV4-2 to TRBJ2-2, with a possible D match to TRBD2 (5 bases). Between the trimmed V and J ends, which lost 3 bases and 4 bases, there was a span of 12 bases. The germline V gene encodes CDR1 LGHNA and CDR2 YNFKEQ. CDR3 length: 15 residues.

The V and J genes are TRBV20-1 and TRBJ1-5; D remains ambiguous. CDR3 size: 16 residues. The V end was cut by 0 bases, the J end by 6 bases, with 18 bases between. The germline CDR1 and CDR2 sequences are DFQATT and SNEGSKA (reference sequence). The CDR3 protein is CSARDSGEGISQPQHF. The CDR3 bases are TGCAGTGCTAGAGATTCGGGTGAGGGCATCAGTCAGCCCCAGCATTTT.

CDR3 amino acids: CAWSLLPNQGEQYF. The CDR3 coding sequence is TGTGCCTGGAGCCTACTTCCTAACCAGGGCGAGCAGTACTTC. The chain combines TRBV30 with TRBJ2-7; D is perhaps TRBD1 (5 bases). Germline V CDR1 and CDR2: GTSNPN, SVGIG (reference sequence). Trimming removed 3 bases from V and 6 bases from J, with 18 bases in between. There are 14 residues in the CDR3.

This clonotype was found once. The chain is built from TRBV5-1 and TRBJ1-3, with unresolved D. Trimming cost V 4 bases and J 0 bases, with 11 bases left between them. CDR3 length equals 15 residues. CDR1 is SGHRS, CDR2 YFSETQ, per germline. The CDR3 protein is CASSIQPGSGNTIYF. The CDR3 nucleotides are TGCGCCAGCAGCATCCAGCCCGGCTCTGGAAACACCATATATTTT.

This clonotype has at least ten counts. This chain uses TRBV7-3 with TRBJ2-3, with D perhaps matching TRBD2 (5 bases). With 4 bases removed from V and 5 bases from J, the gap between germline ends came to 13 bases. The CDR3 covers 14 residues. CDR1 is SGHTA and CDR2 is FQGTGA in the germline V gene. The CDR3, as DNA: TGTGCCAGCAGCTCGAATCATGGAGGAGATACGCAGTATTTT. Its translation is CASSSNHGGDTQYF.

This sequence joins TRBV29-1 and TRBJ2-1, with 9 nucleotides matching TRBD1. V dropped 2 bases and J dropped 10; count of bases not matched to a gene: 6. This CDR3 has 13 amino acids. Germline CDR1 is SQVTM and CDR2 is ANQGSEA. The CDR3 protein is CSVERTGAGEQFF. In DNA, the CDR3 is TGCAGCGTTGAACGGACAGGGGCCGGGGAGCAGTTCTTC.

Concerning this clonotype itself: A much larger clone lies one base from this, so it may be a read error. This chain joins TRBV12-3 or TRBV12-4 and TRBJ1-3, with TRBD1 as a possible D gene (6 bases). The CDR3 sequence is 14 residues long. For the CDR3, the DNA is TGTGCCAGCAGTCTACAGGGATCAGGAAAGACCATATATTTT. Protein sequence: CASSLQGSGKTIYF.

This chain links TRBV3-1 with TRBJ2-7; the match to TRBD2 covers 13 bases. Germline V lookup: CDR1 LGHDT, CDR2 YNNKEL (reference sequence). V lost 4 bases, J lost 12 bases, and 6 bases stayed unmatched. The CDR3 totals 13 residues. The CDR3: CASSRLAGGRLYV. The CDR3 DNA follows: TGTGCCAGCAGCCGACTAGCGGGGGGCCGCCTGTACGTC.

The chain couples TRBV9 to TRBJ2-7; D gene uncertain. Deletions cut 0 bases from V and 0 bases from J, with 10 bases between. Germline values: CDR1 SGDLS, CDR2 YYNGEE. This CDR3 has 15 amino acids. The CDR3: CASSVGGRGSYEQYF. CDR3 in DNA: TGTGCCAGCAGCGTAGGAGGAAGAGGCTCCTACGAGCAGTACTTC.

This clonotype was observed a few times. Here the CDR3 reads CATSDRRQGAGGELFF. CDR3 sequence (DNA): TGTGCCACCAGTGACCGACGACAGGGGGCCGGCGGGGAGCTGTTTTTT. The rearrangement links TRBV24-1 to TRBJ2-2; TRBD1 agrees at 10 bases. CDR3 length: 16 amino acids. Germline CDR1 is KGHDR and CDR2 is SFDVKD. V gave up 4 bases and J gave up 7 bases; unmatched junction bases: 8.

This clonotype showed up just a few times. The chain employs TRBV29-1 and TRBJ2-3, with a possible D match to TRBD2 (5 bases). The V end lost 8 bases, the J end lost 2 bases, and 8 bases lay between the germline ends. The CDR3 is 11 amino acids. CDR1 and CDR2 from the germline V gene are SQVTM and ANQGSEA. The CDR3 is CSRRDTDTQYF. CDR3 in DNA: TGCAGCCGCCGGGACACAGATACGCAGTATTTT.

The chain employs TRBV3-1 and TRBJ2-5, with D possibly matching TRBD2 (5 bases). This CDR3 region has 16 residues. CDR1 and CDR2 (germline): LGHDT, YNNKEL (reference sequence). V was shortened by 3 bases and J by 5 bases, with 19 bases between the two germline ends. CDR3 amino acids: CASSHFGIQKYETQYF. The CDR3, as DNA: TGTGCCAGCAGCCATTTCGGGATACAGAAGTACGAGACCCAGTACTTC.

The chain recombines TRBV5-1 with TRBJ1-3; no firm D call. The CDR3 totals 14 residues. The V end was cut by 3 bases, the J end by 2 bases, with 9 bases between. The germline V gene has CDR1 SGHRS and CDR2 YFSETQ. This CDR3 is CASSSGLTGNTIYF. The CDR3 DNA follows: TGCGCCAGCAGCTCCGGACTTACTGGAAACACCATATATTTT.

In its sample, this clonotype was seen a few times. The chain joins TRBV10-3 to TRBJ2-1, with TRBD2 matching over 9 bases. Germline values: CDR1 ENHRY, CDR2 SYGVKD. The CDR3 has 13 residues. The V segment lost 10 bases and the J segment 7 bases; nucleotides outside the gene matches: 8. The CDR3 is CATSGGPRNEQFF. The CDR3 DNA is TGTGCCACCAGCGGGGGGCCCCGAAATGAGCAGTTCTTC.